This record covers a single T cell receptor (beta chain). The target antigen is unknown. This specimen comes from a study of T cell responses to AZD1222 COVID-19 vaccine. The wider study: It was second doses at about 4 or about 12 weeks that were pooled. Overall study results and limits: Reportedly, nearly half of unique spike TCRs recognized epitopes outside B.1.351/B.1.1.7 mutations. In a largely white British group with more females than males, clonal diversity was possibly underestimated.

Sequencing was performed with immunoSEQ multiplex PCR; in TCRdb, only in-frame clones are kept and a portion is missing. The sample holds about 150,000 clones; around 94% are singletons and the top ten take around 1.3%. Germline lookup yields CDR1 SGHVS and CDR2 FQNEAQ. CDR3 length: 13 amino acids. V dropped 11 bases and J dropped 4 bases, with 17 bases sitting between them. This sequence joins TRBV7-8 and TRBJ1-1; D perhaps matches TRBD1 (5 bases). The origin of this receptor is an adult in good health. Sequences were derived from peripheral blood, sampled on day 0 of AZD1222 vaccination. The CDR3: CAEEGAESTEAFF. The DNA for the CDR3 is TGTGCCGAGGAAGGGGCGGAAAGCACTGAAGCTTTCTTT.